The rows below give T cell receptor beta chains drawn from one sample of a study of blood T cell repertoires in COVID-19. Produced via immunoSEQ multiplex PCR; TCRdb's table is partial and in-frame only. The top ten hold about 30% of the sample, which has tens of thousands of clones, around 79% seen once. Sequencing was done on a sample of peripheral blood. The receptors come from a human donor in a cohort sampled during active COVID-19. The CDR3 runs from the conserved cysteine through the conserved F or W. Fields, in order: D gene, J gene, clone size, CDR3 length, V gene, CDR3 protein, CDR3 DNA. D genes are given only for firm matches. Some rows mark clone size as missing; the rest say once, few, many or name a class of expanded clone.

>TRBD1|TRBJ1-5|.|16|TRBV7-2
CASSIPGQGGNQPQHF
TGTGCCAGCAGCATACCGGGACAGGGAGGCAATCAGCCCCAGCATTTT
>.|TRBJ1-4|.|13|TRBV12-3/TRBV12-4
CASSLDEEGRLFF
TGTGCCAGCAGTTTAGATGAGGAAGGAAGACTGTTTTTT
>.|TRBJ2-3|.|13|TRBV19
CASSDRLADTQYF
TGTGCCAGTAGTGATCGGTTAGCAGATACGCAGTATTTT
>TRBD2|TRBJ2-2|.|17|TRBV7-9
CASSRGLAGGNTGELFF
TGTGCCAGCAGCCGGGGACTAGCGGGAGGAAACACCGGGGAGCTGTTTTTT
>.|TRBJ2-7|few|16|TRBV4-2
CASSQLPREQSYEQYF
TGTGCCAGCAGCCAACTTCCCCGGGAGCAGTCCTACGAGCAGTACTTC
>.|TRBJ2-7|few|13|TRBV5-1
CASRQSHSYEQYF
TGCGCCAGCAGACAGTCCCACTCCTACGAGCAGTACTTC
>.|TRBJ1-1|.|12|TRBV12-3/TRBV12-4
CASSFRNTEAFF
TGTGCCAGCAGTTTTCGGAACACTGAAGCTTTCTTT
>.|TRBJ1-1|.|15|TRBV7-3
CASSLTLDRNTEAFF
TGTGCCAGCAGCTTAACCTTAGACAGGAACACTGAAGCTTTCTTT
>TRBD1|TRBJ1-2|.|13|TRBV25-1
CASSGNRGFGYTF
TGTGCCAGCAGTGGGAACAGGGGATTTGGCTACACCTTC
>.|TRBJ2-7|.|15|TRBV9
CASSVASGHHYEQYF
TGTGCCAGCAGCGTAGCATCGGGACACCATTACGAGCAGTACTTC
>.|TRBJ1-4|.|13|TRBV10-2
CASSRGEREKLFF
TGCGCCAGCAGTAGAGGCGAGAGGGAAAAACTGTTTTTT
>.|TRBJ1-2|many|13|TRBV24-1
CATSARDTYGYTF
TGTGCCACCAGTGCGAGGGACACCTATGGCTACACCTTC
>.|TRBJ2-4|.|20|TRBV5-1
CASSPGGAGSNTKAKNIQYF
TGCGCCAGCAGCCCTGGCGGGGCAGGGTCGAACACGAAAGCCAAAAACATTCAGTACTTC
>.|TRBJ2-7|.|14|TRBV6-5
CASSYSSFAHEQYF
TGTGCCAGCAGTTACTCGAGCTTCGCCCACGAGCAGTACTTC
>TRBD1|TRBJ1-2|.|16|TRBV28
CASSSLTGAIAYGYTF
TGTGCCAGCAGTTCACTCACAGGGGCCATTGCCTATGGCTACACCTTC
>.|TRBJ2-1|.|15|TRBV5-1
CASSPDQGGVGEQFF
TGCGCCAGCAGCCCTGACCAGGGCGGGGTTGGCGAGCAGTTCTTC
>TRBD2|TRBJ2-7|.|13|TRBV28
CAGGTSGTYEQYF
TGTGCCGGAGGGACTAGCGGGACATACGAGCAGTACTTC
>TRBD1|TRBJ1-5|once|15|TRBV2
CASSKTGVVNQPQHF
TGTGCCAGCAGCAAGACAGGGGTAGTCAATCAGCCCCAGCATTTT
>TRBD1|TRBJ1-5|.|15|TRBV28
CASRDRDRANQPQHF
TGTGCCAGCAGGGACCGGGACAGGGCCAATCAGCCCCAGCATTTT
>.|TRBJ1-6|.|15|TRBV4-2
CASSQGGGRSSPLHF
TGTGCCAGCAGCCAAGGGGGAGGGAGAAGTTCACCCCTCCACTTT
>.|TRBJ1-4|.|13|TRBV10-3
CAISEIRAEKLFF
TGTGCCATCAGTGAGATCAGGGCTGAAAAACTGTTTTTT
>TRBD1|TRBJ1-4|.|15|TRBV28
CASSSPDRVYEKLFF
TGTGCCAGCAGTTCTCCGGACAGGGTGTATGAAAAACTGTTTTTT
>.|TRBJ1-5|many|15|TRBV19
CASSPQGFGNQPQHF
TGTGCCAGTAGTCCTCAGGGATTTGGGAATCAGCCCCAGCATTTT
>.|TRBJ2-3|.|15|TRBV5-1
CASSLGRDYTDTQYF
TGCGCCAGCAGCTTAGGGCGGGATTACACAGATACGCAGTATTTT
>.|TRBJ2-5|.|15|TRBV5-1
CASSSYDRAGETQYF
TGCGCCAGCAGCTCATATGACAGGGCGGGGGAGACCCAGTACTTC
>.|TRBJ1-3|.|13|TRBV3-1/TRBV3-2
CASSPTRDRTIYF
TGTGCCAGCAGCCCCACGCGGGACCGCACCATATATTTT
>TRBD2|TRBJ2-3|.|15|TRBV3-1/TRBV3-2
CASSLGRLAADTQYF
TGTGCCAGCAGCCTCGGGAGACTAGCGGCCGATACGCAGTATTTT
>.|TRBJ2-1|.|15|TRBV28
CASSSGGSPYNEQFF
TGTGCCAGCAGTTCCGGGGGATCTCCCTACAATGAGCAGTTCTTC
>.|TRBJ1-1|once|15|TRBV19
CASSGDFGLNTEAFF
TGTGCCAGTAGTGGTGATTTTGGGCTGAACACTGAAGCTTTCTTT
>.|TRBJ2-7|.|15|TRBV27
CASSPQDRGSYEQYF
TGTGCCAGCAGTCCTCAGGACCGAGGGTCCTACGAGCAGTACTTC
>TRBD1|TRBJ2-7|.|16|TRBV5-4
CASSFAGQGIGYEQYF
TGTGCCAGCAGCTTCGCGGGACAGGGGATTGGATACGAGCAGTACTTC
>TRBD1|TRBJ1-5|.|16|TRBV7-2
CASSLNRGPGNQPQHF
TGTGCCAGCAGCCTCAACAGGGGGCCGGGCAATCAGCCCCAGCATTTT
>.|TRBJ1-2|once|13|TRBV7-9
CASSLRNSYGYTF
TGTGCCAGCAGCTTGAGGAATTCCTATGGCTACACCTTC
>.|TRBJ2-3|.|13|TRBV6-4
CASSAGTSATQYF
TGTGCCAGCAGTGCCGGGACATCTGCCACGCAGTATTTT
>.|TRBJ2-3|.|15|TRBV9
CASSVLTMGTDTQYF
TGTGCCAGCAGCGTACTAACTATGGGCACAGATACGCAGTATTTT
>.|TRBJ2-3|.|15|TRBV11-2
CASSRYLGAGDTQYF
TGTGCCAGCAGCCGTTATCTAGGAGCGGGAGATACGCAGTATTTT
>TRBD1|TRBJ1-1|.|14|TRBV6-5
CASSKQGPYTEAFF
TGTGCCAGCAGTAAACAGGGGCCTTACACTGAAGCTTTCTTT
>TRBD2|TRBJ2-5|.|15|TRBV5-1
CASSPVDSGTGTQYF
TGCGCCAGCAGCCCGGTCGATAGCGGGACTGGGACCCAGTACTTC
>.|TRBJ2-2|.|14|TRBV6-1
CASSEGRVTGELFF
TGTGCCAGCAGTGAAGGCAGGGTAACCGGGGAGCTGTTTTTT
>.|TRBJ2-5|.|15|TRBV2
CASSLLSGLGETQYF
TGTGCCAGCAGCCTTCTATCCGGGTTGGGAGAGACCCAGTACTTC
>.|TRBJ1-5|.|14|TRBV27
CASSRQGAGQPQHF
TGTGCCAGCAGCCGACAAGGGGCTGGTCAGCCCCAGCATTTT
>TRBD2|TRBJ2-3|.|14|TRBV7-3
CASSPGLETDTQYF
TGTGCCAGCAGCCCCGGACTAGAGACAGATACGCAGTATTTT
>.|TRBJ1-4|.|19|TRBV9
CASSVPPPEGCATNEKLFF
TGTGCCAGCAGCGTACCCCCCCCGGAGGGCTGTGCAACTAATGAAAAACTGTTTTTT
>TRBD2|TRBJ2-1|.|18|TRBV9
CASSVKPGLAGDVGEQFF
TGTGCCAGCAGCGTAAAACCAGGACTAGCGGGAGATGTGGGTGAGCAGTTCTTC
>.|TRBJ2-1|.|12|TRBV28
CASSLIGVKQFF
TGTGCCAGCAGTTTAATAGGGGTGAAGCAGTTCTTC
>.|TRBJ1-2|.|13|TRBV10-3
CAISEGAGNGYTF
TGTGCCATCAGTGAGGGTGCGGGAAATGGCTACACCTTC